The rows below give T cell receptor beta chains drawn from one sample of a study of CD8+ T cells in alopecia areata. Method: immunoSEQ multiplex PCR; TCRdb's copy keeps in-frame clones and lacks some. Among approximately 82,000 clones, 45% to 60% were seen once, and the ten largest hold around 6%. The source material was NKG2D-high CD8+ T cells sorted from blood. These TCRs come from a human donor with alopecia areata. Each CDR3 is given with its conserved first and last residue. Fields, in order: J gene, V gene, CDR3 protein.

TRBJ1-5 | TRBV27 | CAKRGKSNQPQHF
TRBJ1-1 | TRBV5-1 | CASSFALNTEAFF
TRBJ2-1 | TRBV29-1 | CSVEDGLAEYNEQFF
TRBJ1-6 | TRBV19 | CASGASVSLHF
TRBJ2-2 | TRBV27 | CASSFSGGELFF
TRBJ2-7 | TRBV28 | CASSHNQGFEQYF
TRBJ2-3 | TRBV4-1 | CASSQDLSTDTQYF
- | TRBV27 | CASGDREVYEQYF
TRBJ2-1 | TRBV6-6 | CASRGESYNEQFF
TRBJ2-7 | TRBV6-6 | CASKASRQYF
TRBJ2-7 | TRBV28 | CASSSSKDRGYPEQYF
TRBJ2-5 | TRBV11-2 | CASSLGVAGVETQYF
TRBJ1-5 | TRBV4-1 | CASSQVGDQPQHF
TRBJ2-2 | TRBV7-3 | CASSLGGNTGELFF
TRBJ1-2 | TRBV29-1 | CSVLFGTSYGYTF
TRBJ1-1 | TRBV11-2 | CASSLDPGAEAFF
TRBJ2-7 | TRBV14 | CASSHSRYEQYF
TRBJ2-3 | TRBV2 | CASSEINPDTQYF
TRBJ1-1 | TRBV30 | CAWSVDSAEAFF
TRBJ2-7 | TRBV7-6 | CASSLAVSGSSHEQYF
TRBJ2-3 | TRBV19 | CASSLTGGTASDTQYF
TRBJ2-2 | TRBV23-1 | CASSHYDWGGGTGELFF
TRBJ1-2 | TRBV29-1 | CSVQGARGYTF
TRBJ2-7 | TRBV2 | CAIFSGKGYEQYF
TRBJ2-1 | TRBV9 | CASSALGGADGNEQFF